This TCR beta chain stems from a study of T cells after yellow fever vaccination. The overall study: Fractions of low cell number were prepared using SMART-Seq v4 Ultra Low Input. Study-level results: Contaminants from the bulk population, in the form of abundant clonotypes, could be found in FACS-sorted repertoires. Clones that expanded after primary vaccination mostly reappeared after the booster (just over 95% CD4, 75% to 90% CD8).

They built TCR cDNA with 5'RACE template switching, a step that put in a universal primer site and UMIs. TCRdb fed the 5' RACE reads into MiXCR, producing one record per CDR3 protein. Seen here are approximately 300,000 distinct CDR3 sequences, 9.5% to 12% observed once, and the top ten hold approximately 3%. Between the trimmed V and J ends, which lost 5 bases and 9 bases, there was a span of 11 bases. Germline CDR1 and CDR2: SGHTA and FQGNSA. This CDR3 is built from 12 residues. This clonotype was seen only a few times. The target antigen is unknown. The chain uses TRBV7-2 and TRBJ2-1; the D call may be TRBD1 or TRBD2 (5 bases each). The material was CD4+ T cells sorted from PBMCs, obtained 45 days after the yellow fever booster vaccination. This TCR came from a man between 18 and 35 years old who received the YFV17D yellow fever vaccine. The CDR3 DNA reads as TGTGCCAGCAGCGCCTTTGGGGGTGAGCAGTTCTTC. It translates to CASSAFGGEQFF.